The 14 T cell receptor beta chains below were found in one sample sequenced in a study of OX40 agonist ivuxolimab in advanced cancers. Data came from immunoSEQ multiplex PCR; TCRdb stores just in-frame clones and leaves some out. Of roughly 19,000 clones listed, around 81% are singletons. Sample: CD4+ or CD8+ T cells sorted from blood, taken in a trial of the OX40 agonist ivuxolimab. These receptors were obtained from an adult with an advanced solid tumor such as melanoma, head and neck, liver or kidney cancer.

The chain couples TRBV27 to TRBJ2-7; D not certain. The germline V gene has CDR1 MNHEY and CDR2 SMNVEV (reference sequence). V gave up 4 bases and J gave up 0 bases, with 13 bases separating them. CDR3 size: 15 residues. CDR3 bases: TGTGCCAGCAGTTCTCATCCCGAGAGCTCCTACGAGCAGTACTTC. Protein product: CASSSHPESSYEQYF.

This chain connects TRBV9 to TRBJ2-1, with 8 bases fitting TRBD2. CDR1 SGDLS and CDR2 YYNGEE come from the germline V gene. V gave up 4 bases and J gave up 0 bases; unmatched junction bases: 3. The CDR3 consists of 15 residues. CDR3 protein: CASSSGGASYNEQFF. CDR3 nucleotide sequence: TGTGCCAGCAGCTCCGGGGGGGCCTCCTACAATGAGCAGTTCTTC.

The V call is TRBV6-6, the J call TRBJ1-6, with D maybe TRBD1 (5 bases). In germline, CDR1 is MNHNY, CDR2 SVGAGI (reference sequence). This CDR3 has 14 residues. Between the trimmed V and J ends, which lost 6 bases and 7 bases, there was a span of 13 bases. The CDR3 nucleotides are TGTGCCAGCAGCTTAGCGCGGGACAATTCACCCCTCCACTTT. Residues: CASSLARDNSPLHF.

This clone was counted between two and nine times. The chain couples TRBV27 to TRBJ2-3, with 10 bases aligning to TRBD2. The V gene end was trimmed by 2 bases and the J gene end by 2 bases; junction bases not matched to a gene: 4. Per germline, CDR1 MNHEY and CDR2 SMNVEV (reference sequence). CDR3 length equals 16 residues. CDR3 in DNA: TGTGCCAGCAGTTTACTAGCGGGGGCTTCCACAGATACGCAGTATTTT. As protein: CASSLLAGASTDTQYF.

The rearrangement joins TRBV11-2 to TRBJ1-5; D possibly corresponds to TRBD1 (6 bases). The CDR3 sequence is 15 residues long. Between the trimmed V and J ends, which lost 5 bases and 1 base, there was a span of 12 bases. Germline V gives CDR1 SGHAT, CDR2 FQNNGV. CDR3 coding DNA: TGTGCCAGCAGCAGGACCGGACAGAGCAATCAGCCCCAGCATTTT. It codes for CASSRTGQSNQPQHF.

The rearrangement joins TRBV2 to TRBJ2-7; possibly TRBD1 for D (5 bases). Trimming cost V 3 bases and J 4 bases, with 13 bases left between them. The CDR3 extends over 14 amino acids. The germline gives CDR1 SNHLY, CDR2 FYNNEI. Here the CDR3 reads CASSESGFEYEQYF. The CDR3 coding sequence is TGTGCCAGCAGTGAGTCAGGGTTTGAATACGAGCAGTACTTC.

This chain joins TRBV19 and TRBJ2-7, with D hard to call. CDR3 length equals 14 residues. Germline V lookup: CDR1 LNHDA, CDR2 SQIVND (reference sequence). Trimming removed 1 base from V and 2 bases from J, with 9 bases in between. For the CDR3, the DNA is TGTGCCAGTAGTATAGGGGCAGTCACCTACGAGCAGTACTTC. This codes for CASSIGAVTYEQYF.

The CDR3, as DNA: TGTGCCAGCAGTCCACCAGGACCGCTTAGCACAGATACGCAGTATTTT. Amino acid sequence: CASSPPGPLSTDTQYF. This sequence joins TRBV27 and TRBJ2-3, with D hard to call. The V end lost 5 bases, the J end lost 0 bases, and 15 bases lay between the germline ends. Germline values: CDR1 MNHEY, CDR2 SMNVEV (reference sequence). This CDR3 is built from 16 residues.

The V gene is TRBV10-3, the J gene TRBJ2-7; D gene unclear. The CDR3 extends over 12 amino acids. V was pared by 2 bases and J by 3 bases, with 5 bases between. CDR1 ENHRY and CDR2 SYGVKD come from the germline V gene. The CDR3: CAISEGNYEQYF. For the CDR3, the DNA is TGTGCCATCAGTGAGGGGAACTACGAGCAGTACTTC.

The chain couples TRBV4-2 to TRBJ2-3; TRBD2 matches 8 bases. Germline V gives CDR1 LGHNA, CDR2 YNFKEQ. V dropped 5 bases and J dropped 4; count of bases not matched to a gene: 11. The CDR3 runs 16 residues. The CDR3 is CASSSRLARGPDTQYF. CDR3 bases: TGTGCCAGCAGCTCCCGACTAGCGCGGGGTCCAGATACGCAGTATTTT.

This clone has just one count. The chain uses TRBV7-9 and TRBJ1-1; 8 positions agree with TRBD1. The CDR3 has 15 residues. J lost 5 bases, V lost 4 bases, and 9 bases had no gene match. Germline CDR1 and CDR2: SEHNR and FQNEAQ (reference sequence). DNA for the CDR3: TGTGCCAGCAGCTCTAGGGACAGGATAGGTACTGAAGCTTTCTTT. It codes for CASSSRDRIGTEAFF.

In this sample, this clone turned up once. The rearrangement joins TRBV12-5 to TRBJ2-7; D is possibly TRBD1 (5 bases). This CDR3 region has 17 residues. CDR1 is LGHNT and CDR2 is FRNRAP in the germline V gene. The V end was cut by 0 bases, the J end by 3 bases, with 18 bases between. The CDR3 nucleotides read TGTGCTAGTGGTTTGGTAGGGTGGCAGGGTGTAAGCTACGAGCAGTACTTC. This encodes CASGLVGWQGVSYEQYF. Using reference TRBV12-5 and TRBJ2-7 for the parts outside the CDR3, the full variable domain is DARVTQTPRHKVTEMGQEVTMRCQPILGHNTVFWYRQTMMQGLELLAYFRNRAPLDDSGMPKDRFSAEMPDATLATLKIQPSEPRDSAVYFCASGLVGWQGVSYEQYFGPGTRLTVT.

The chain is built from TRBV5-1 and TRBJ1-2, with TRBD1 as a possible D gene (6 bases). CDR1 and CDR2 (germline): SGHRS, YFSETQ. The V end lost 6 bases, the J end lost 4 bases, and 13 bases lay between the germline ends. The CDR3 length is 13 residues. CDR3 sequence: CASNTPRGYGYTF. The CDR3 nucleotides are TGCGCCAGCAACACCCCCAGGGGCTATGGCTACACCTTC.

The chain recombines TRBV7-9 with TRBJ2-1, with TRBD1 matching 7 bases. Germline V lookup: CDR1 SEHNR, CDR2 FQNEAQ (reference sequence). The ends lost 1 base at V and 10 bases at J; junction bases unmatched: 7. The CDR3 sequence is 14 residues long. CDR3 amino acids: CASSLGQGLEEQFF. The CDR3 region has the DNA TGTGCCAGCAGCTTAGGACAGGGTTTGGAAGAGCAGTTCTTC.